The 22 T cell receptor beta chains below were found in one sample sequenced in a study of T cell responses to AZD1222 COVID-19 vaccine. This table comes from immunoSEQ multiplex PCR, and its TCRdb copy is limited to in-frame clones, with some not included. The data show about 73,000 clones, around 82% seen once. The input for sequencing was peripheral blood, taken 28 days after the second AZD1222 dose. These receptors all come from an adult who received the AZD1222 COVID-19 vaccine.

This chain uses TRBV15 with TRBJ2-5; 14 nucleotides align to TRBD2. The length of the CDR3 is 16 residues. Trimming cost V 3 bases and J 3 bases; bases outside gene matches: 3. Germline assignment: CDR1 LNHNV and CDR2 YYDKDF (reference sequence). CDR3 bases: TGTGCCACCAGCAGGGGGGGACTAGCGGGAGAAGAGACCCAGTACTTC. As protein: CATSRGGLAGEETQYF.

This chain links TRBV19 with TRBJ2-3, with TRBD2 as a possible D gene (5 bases). CDR1 is LNHDA and CDR2 is SQIVND in the germline V gene (reference sequence). The V and J ends lost 5 bases and 2 bases respectively, with 17 bases between them. This CDR3 comprises 16 residues. Written as DNA, the CDR3 is TGTGCCAGTAGTTCGGGGAGCGGCCTCTACACAGATACGCAGTATTTT. It specifies CASSSGSGLYTDTQYF.

This clone was seen a few times. The chain couples TRBV6-7 to TRBJ2-7; D is unresolved. TRBV6-7 is classed as an ORF, of uncertain function. V lost 5 bases and J lost 2, with 16 bases in between. The CDR3 consists of 15 residues. The CDR3 protein is CASSPGPRTPYEQYF. Written as DNA, the CDR3 is TGTGCCAGCAGTCCCGGACCCCGTACCCCCTACGAGCAGTACTTC.

The V call is TRBV19, the J call TRBJ2-3; TRBD2 is a possible D gene (6 bases). V was cut by 4 bases and J by 1 base, with 6 bases left in between. The CDR3 length is 13 residues. The germline V gene has CDR1 LNHDA and CDR2 SQIVND (reference sequence). The CDR3 DNA follows: TGTGCCAGTAGTACGGGAGGCACAGATACGCAGTATTTT. Translating gives CASSTGGTDTQYF.

This clone was observed a handful of times. The V gene is TRBV11-3, the J gene TRBJ1-2; 7 bases line up with TRBD1. This CDR3 has 15 residues. CDR1 is SGHNT and CDR2 is YENEEA in the germline V gene. After removal of 2 bases from V and 8 bases from J, the junction contained 11 bases not matched to a gene. Here the CDR3 reads CASSLTDRALEGYTF. In DNA, the CDR3 is TGTGCCAGCAGCTTAACCGACAGGGCGCTAGAGGGCTACACCTTC.

This clone was seen once. CDR3 in DNA: TGTGCCAGCAGGCTACCGGGACAGGGCACTGAAGCTTTCTTT. It is translated as CASRLPGQGTEAFF. V and J are TRBV28 and TRBJ1-1; the match to TRBD1 covers 9 bases. Looked up from germline, CDR1 is MDHEN and CDR2 is SYDVKM. Trimming removed 6 bases from V and 4 bases from J; junction bases left unmatched: 6. This CDR3 comprises 14 residues.

Comments on this clone: This sample includes further DNA sequences coding for the same CDR3. The rearrangement joins TRBV20-1 to TRBJ2-5; either TRBD1 or TRBD2 may fit D (5 bases each). Germline V gene lookup returns CDR1 DFQATT and CDR2 SNEGSKA (reference sequence). The CDR3 sequence is 13 residues long. The V end was cut by 3 bases, the J end by 1 base, with 9 bases between. CDR3 in amino acids: CSASRGPQETQYF. The CDR3 DNA follows: TGCAGTGCTAGTCGGGGACCCCAAGAGACCCAGTACTTC.

The chain combines TRBV7-3 with TRBJ2-5; perhaps TRBD2 as D (6 bases). The V end lost 5 bases, the J end lost 6 bases, and 16 bases lay between the germline ends. This CDR3 has 14 amino acids. From germline, CDR1 is SGHTA and CDR2 FQGTGA. The CDR3 DNA reads TGTGCCAGCAGCCGCGACGGGGGAGTGAAGACCCAGTACTTC. It specifies CASSRDGGVKTQYF.

CDR3 amino acids: CAWSVRGVQFF. CDR3 nucleotides: TGTGCCTGGAGTGTACGGGGTGTGCAGTTCTTC. This chain uses TRBV30 with TRBJ2-1; possible D gene TRBD2, 5 bases. The CDR3 has 11 residues. Trimming took off 0 bases at V and 12 bases at J, with 9 bases between the two ends. CDR1 and CDR2 from the germline V gene are GTSNPN and SVGIG (reference sequence).

The chain couples TRBV4-2 to TRBJ2-2, with 8 positions matching TRBD2. The CDR3 has 16 amino acids. The germline CDR1 and CDR2 sequences are LGHNA and YNFKEQ. V shed 0 bases and J 1 base; nucleotides not matched to a gene: 1. In DNA, the CDR3 is TGTGCCAGCAGCCAAGAGGCGGGGGGGAACACCGGGGAGCTGTTTTTT. Protein product: CASSQEAGGNTGELFF.

The rearrangement uses TRBV3-1 (or the pseudogene TRBV3-2) and TRBJ2-5; TRBD2 is a possible D gene (5 bases). The CDR3 totals 15 residues. Germline V gene lookup returns CDR1 LGHDT and CDR2 YNNKEL (reference sequence). V lost 4 bases and J 5 bases, leaving 17 bases between the germline ends. The CDR3 protein is CASSPSGPGSETQYF. Written as DNA, the CDR3 is TGTGCCAGCAGCCCCTCTGGACCGGGGTCTGAGACCCAGTACTTC.

The chain uses TRBV5-1 and TRBJ2-5, with 7 nucleotides matching TRBD1. Germline trimming cut 4 bases from V and 5 bases from J; bases unmatched to any gene: 8. Germline V lookup: CDR1 SGHRS, CDR2 YFSETQ. The CDR3 consists of 14 residues. This chain's CDR3 is CASSRQGGGETQYF. In nucleotides, the CDR3 is TGCGCCAGCAGCCGACAGGGCGGCGGCGAGACCCAGTACTTC.

A single count supports this clone. The chain has TRBV25-1 and TRBJ2-5; 9 bases agree with TRBD2. The junction had 8 bases not matched to a gene; V was cut back by 4 bases and J by 5 bases. The CDR3 has 15 amino acids. Per germline, CDR1 MGHDK and CDR2 SYGVNS. Here the CDR3 reads CASSGSGRLGETQYF. DNA for the CDR3: TGTGCCAGCAGTGGTAGCGGGAGATTAGGGGAGACCCAGTACTTC.

The CDR3, as DNA: TGTGCCAGCAGTTATGGGGGCGCGATAGCCAAAAACATTCAGTACTTC. It yields the protein CASSYGGAIAKNIQYF. V and J are TRBV2 and TRBJ2-4; a possible D gene is TRBD1 (6 bases). The V and J ends lost 5 bases and 0 bases respectively, with 14 bases between them. The CDR3 length is 16 residues. Germline V gene data show CDR1 as SNHLY and CDR2 as FYNNEI.

This chain uses TRBV7-8 with TRBJ2-1; TRBD2 aligns across 10 bases. Germline CDR1 SGHVS, CDR2 FQNEAQ. V was clipped by 5 bases and J by 2 bases; unmatched bases: 9. This CDR3 contains 17 residues. The CDR3 sequence: CASSPQTSGQTYNEQFF. The DNA of the CDR3 is TGTGCCAGCAGCCCACAGACTAGCGGGCAAACCTACAATGAGCAGTTCTTC.

CDR3 protein: CASSRLGPDYNEQFF. In nucleotides, the CDR3 is TGTGCCAGCAGCCGTCTCGGGCCCGACTACAATGAGCAGTTCTTC. This chain connects TRBV7-9 to TRBJ2-1; no reliable D call. The V and J ends lost 5 bases and 3 bases respectively, with 14 bases between them. In germline, CDR1 is SEHNR, CDR2 FQNEAQ (reference sequence). The CDR3 sequence is 15 residues long.

The chain links TRBV28 to TRBJ2-2, with D possibly matching TRBD2 (6 bases). CDR3 size: 15 residues. The V and J ends lost 8 bases and 6 bases respectively, with 19 bases between them. Germline assignment: CDR1 MDHEN and CDR2 SYDVKM. CDR3 DNA: TGTGCCAGCGGACTGGGGGGAGGAGGGGCCGGGGAGCTGTTTTTT. This translates into CASGLGGGGAGELFF.

The J gene is TRBJ2-7, the V gene TRBV28, with D possibly being TRBD1 (6 bases). The V gene lost 3 bases and the J gene lost 3 bases, with 15 bases spanning the gap. The length of the CDR3 is 15 residues. Germline assignment: CDR1 MDHEN and CDR2 SYDVKM. Here the CDR3 reads CASSFSAEGDYEQYF. The CDR3 DNA sequence: TGTGCCAGCAGTTTCTCCGCAGAGGGGGACTACGAGCAGTACTTC.

Remarks on this clone: Additional DNA sequences in this sample encode the identical CDR3. The V and J genes are TRBV12-3 or TRBV12-4 and TRBJ1-5; possible D gene TRBD1, 5 bases. This CDR3 contains 13 residues. Trimming left V 6 bases short and J 6 bases short, with 12 bases between. The CDR3 protein is CASSLGGGQPQHF. The DNA for the CDR3 is TGTGCCAGCAGCCTTGGGGGAGGTCAGCCCCAGCATTTT.

This clone showed up just once. Here the CDR3 reads CASSGGPGQPNEKLFF. CDR3 coding DNA: TGTGCCAGCAGCGGGGGTCCGGGTCAGCCTAATGAAAAACTGTTTTTT. This chain connects TRBV7-9 to TRBJ1-4; perhaps TRBD1 as D (5 bases). This CDR3 comprises 16 residues. Trimming stripped 5 bases from V and 3 bases from J, with 16 bases between. Germline lookup yields CDR1 SEHNR and CDR2 FQNEAQ (reference sequence).

The chain recombines TRBV7-3 with TRBJ2-1; 12 nucleotides line up with TRBD2. From germline, CDR1 is SGHTA and CDR2 FQGTGA. Trimming took 0 bases from V and 11 from J; bases not matched to a gene: 5. The CDR3 spans 15 residues. The CDR3 DNA is TGTGCCAGCAGCTTAACAACACTAGCGGGAGGACAGCAGTTCTTC. Amino acids: CASSLTTLAGGQQFF. Filled out from reference TRBV7-3 and TRBJ2-1, the complete variable domain reads GAGVSQTPSNKVTEKGKYVELRCDPISGHTALYWYRQSLGQGPEFLIYFQGTGAADDSGLPNDRFFAVRPEGSVSTLKIQRTERGDSAVYLCASSLTTLAGGQQFFGPGTRLTVL.

The rearrangement uses TRBV4-3 and TRBJ1-6; no reliable D call. Germline CDR1 LGHNA, CDR2 YSLEER. The CDR3 is made up of 17 amino acids. The germline V and J ends were trimmed by 0 bases and 7 bases, with 16 bases remaining between them. CDR3 coding DNA: TGCGCCAGCAGCCAAGACCCGGCGTCAGCGATGAATTCACCCCTCCACTTT. Protein sequence: CASSQDPASAMNSPLHF.